Listed here is a single T cell receptor beta chain. Its antigen specificity is not known. Per-base quality was not reported, and no clone a single base away is much larger than it. The sample comes from a study of T cell responses to AZD1222 COVID-19 vaccine (dated by TCRdb to the early 2020s). With regard to the full study: AZD1222 recipients given second doses at about 4 weeks or at about 12 weeks were pooled, since spike-specific TCR depth and breadth were not found to differ between the two schedules. TCR sequencing covered fewer than 250 trial participants: 200 to 220 given two doses of AZD1222 and 26 given two doses of MenACWY control vaccine. Trial participants were enrolled into age subgroups of 18-55, 56-69 and 70-plus years, which contained around 150, 29 and 61 TCR-sequenced participants, respectively. Overall study results and their limits: Participants were mostly white British, with more females than males. The authors suggested clonal diversity may have been underestimated. Because no samples from the day 14 peak response were available, repertoires could be characterized only after the peak T cell response. In the small 56-69-year group, the increase in depth fell short of significance, most likely because of low power. The whole spike protein was spanned by vaccine-associated CD4 TCRs, and dominant responses were seen in regions 160-218 and 743-854. After two AZD1222 doses, spike-specific TCR breadth and depth were significantly higher than at day 0 and than in MenACWY recipients. Epitopes outside the regions mutated in the B.1.351 and B.1.1.7 variants were reportedly recognized by nearly half of the unique spike-specific TCRs. Conclusions about previously exposed vaccinees are limited, since just five or six AZD1222 recipients were seropositive for SARS-CoV-2 at baseline.

This sample's time point label indicates: baseline before first vaccination. Vaccinee samples came from UK trials COV001 and COV002, including a single-blind randomized controlled phase 2/3 trial of AZD1222 (ChAdOx1 nCoV-19) in healthy adults. For TCRbeta chain sequencing, PBMC samples from trial participants were taken at day 0 and at day 28 after the second dose. The CDR3 regions of human TCRbeta chains were analyzed by immunosequencing. The authors processed their data as follows. TCRs in the repertoires were compared against a reference library of SARS-CoV-2-specific TCRs that had been generated with the MIRA antigen-specificity platform. Breadth was defined as the fraction of unique TCRs that were SARS-CoV-2-associated, and depth was defined as the fraction of total T cells that were SARS-CoV-2-associated. Using the MIRA data, every spike-specific TCR was mapped to the spike region that the TCR reacted to and assigned to either a CD4 or a CD8 class. Log10-transformed breadth and depth values were compared by one-way ANOVA with Sidak's multiple comparisons tests. What TCRdb holds here is the immuneACCESS table cut down to in-frame rearrangements. Part of the clones is not present; checked against another copy, under half of the missing clones reflect an unresolved V gene, and the others are unexplained. D and trimming come from the DNA, and the V and J calls and clone size come from that table. For this sample there are 110,000 to 150,000 clones; more than 85% appear just once. The ten largest clones take up 4.5% to 5.5% of the sample.

This receptor was identified in an adult in good health. The sequencing here drew on peripheral blood, taken on day 0 of AZD1222 vaccination.

The bases are TGTGCCAGCAGTTTAGCGCGATTGGGAGGCTACACCTTC. This yields the protein CASSLARLGGYTF. This receptor chain uses TRBV12-3 or TRBV12-4 and TRBJ1-2; the D gene assignment is ambiguous. Counted from cysteine to phenylalanine, this CDR3 has 13 amino acids. Only the CDR3 DNA stays, 39 bases, in frame from base 1. V lost 0 bases and J lost 8 bases; the stretch between them is 10 bases long.